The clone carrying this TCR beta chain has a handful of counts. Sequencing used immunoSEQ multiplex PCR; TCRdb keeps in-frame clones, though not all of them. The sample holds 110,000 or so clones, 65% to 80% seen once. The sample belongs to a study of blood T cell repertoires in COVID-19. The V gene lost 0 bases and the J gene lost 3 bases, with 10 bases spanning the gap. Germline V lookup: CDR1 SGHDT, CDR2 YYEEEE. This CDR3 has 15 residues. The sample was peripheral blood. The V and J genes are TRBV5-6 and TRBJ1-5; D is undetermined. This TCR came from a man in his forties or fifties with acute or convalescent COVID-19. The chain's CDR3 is CASSLGAGINQPQHF. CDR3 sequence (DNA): TGTGCCAGCAGCTTGGGGGCAGGAATCAATCAGCCCCAGCATTTT.